The sequence of this T cell receptor (beta chain) was determined in a study of CD8+ T cells in alopecia areata. Background on the study: Treated patients took oral tofacitinib at 5 to 10 mg twice daily.

About this clone itself: As yet, its antigen is unknown.

It was cDNA, reverse transcribed from extracted RNA, that served as the sequencing template. Generated by immunoSEQ multiplex PCR, the TCRdb table keeps only in-frame clones and is missing some. Among under 250,000 clones listed, roughly 57% were seen once. Study-wide results and caveats: Although TCR sharing was seen in mice, sharing across patients was less clear, possibly for HLA-related reasons. Greater clonality was observed in lesional scalp samples, especially alopecia totalis/universalis, versus normal scalp.

The CDR3 has 17 amino acids. J gave up 4 bases and V 6 bases, and 13 bases lay outside the gene matches. In germline, CDR1 is SGHVS, CDR2 FQNEAQ. Collection of lesional scalp punch biopsies and peripheral blood was performed in alopecia areata patients. The chain combines TRBV7-8 with TRBJ2-2; TRBD1 matches at 8 bases. This TCR derives from a human donor with alopecia areata. This material consisted of CD4+ T cells sorted from blood, taken at week 0. CDR3: CASRHTHRGIGTGELFF. CDR3 coding DNA: TGTGCCAGCAGGCATACACACAGGGGGATCGGCACCGGGGAGCTGTTTTTT. Full variable domain (remainder filled in from reference TRBV7-8 and TRBJ2-2): GAGVSQSPRYKVAKRGQDVALRCDPISGHVSLFWYQQALGQGPEFLTYFQNEAQLDKSGLPSDRFFAERPEGSVSTLKIQRTQQEDSAVYLCASRHTHRGIGTGELFFGEGSRLTVL.